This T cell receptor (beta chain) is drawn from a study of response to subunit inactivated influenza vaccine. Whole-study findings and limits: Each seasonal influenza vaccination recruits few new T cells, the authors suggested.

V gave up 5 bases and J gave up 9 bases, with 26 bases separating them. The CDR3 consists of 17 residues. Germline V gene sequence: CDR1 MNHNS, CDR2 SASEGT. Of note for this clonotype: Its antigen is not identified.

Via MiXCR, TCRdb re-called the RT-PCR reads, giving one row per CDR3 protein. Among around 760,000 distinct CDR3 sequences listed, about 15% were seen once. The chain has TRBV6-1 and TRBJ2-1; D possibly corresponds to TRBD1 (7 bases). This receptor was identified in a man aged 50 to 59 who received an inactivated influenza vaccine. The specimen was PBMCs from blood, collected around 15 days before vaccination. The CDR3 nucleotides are TGTGCCAGCAGTCGAAACAGGGGTTCGGGGTGGAGGGGTGAGCAGTTCTTC. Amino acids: CASSRNRGSGWRGEQFF.